Listed below are T cell receptor beta chains from one sample, sequenced in a study of T cell responses to AZD1222 COVID-19 vaccine. Data came from immunoSEQ multiplex PCR; TCRdb stores just in-frame clones and leaves some out. The sample lists over 110,000 clones; around 94% were seen once. The sequenced sample was peripheral blood, obtained 28 days after the second AZD1222 dose. The receptor set was obtained from an adult who received the AZD1222 COVID-19 vaccine. Both conserved end residues are part of each CDR3. The D gene is left open where the match is weak. Rows give clone size only sometimes, using once, few, many, or a class for an expanded clone.

j_call | d_call | clone_size | v_call | cdr3_nt | cdr3_aa
TRBJ1-3 | . | . | TRBV19 | TGTGCCAGTAGTGTATACCGGGATTCCTCTGGAAACACCATATATTTT | CASSVYRDSSGNTIYF
TRBJ1-1 | TRBD1 | . | TRBV27 | TGTGCCAGCAGTCGACGGACAGGATGGACTGAAGCTTTCTTT | CASSRRTGWTEAFF
TRBJ2-1 | TRBD2 | once | TRBV6-1 | TGTGCCAGCAGTGAGAAGCGGGAGCAAAACAATGAGCAGTTCTTC | CASSEKREQNNEQFF
TRBJ1-5 | . | . | TRBV19 | TGTGCCAGCAAGATACCCGGGGGGGGGCCCCAGCATTTT | CASKIPGGGPQHF
TRBJ1-1 | . | . | TRBV7-2 | TGTGCCAGCAGCTTATTGCTCGGGCAGATGAACACTGAAGCTTTCTTT | CASSLLLGQMNTEAFF
TRBJ1-2 | . | . | TRBV19 | TGTGCCAGTATTAAAACAGGGTTTGGCGGCTACACCTTC | CASIKTGFGGYTF
TRBJ1-4 | TRBD1 | . | TRBV5-1 | TGCGCCAGCAGCCCGGGACAGGGTCATGAAAAACTGTTTTTT | CASSPGQGHEKLFF
TRBJ1-2 | TRBD1 | . | TRBV24-1 | TGTGCCACCAGTGATGGGACAGACTATGGCTACACCTTC | CATSDGTDYGYTF
TRBJ2-1 | . | . | TRBV19 | TGTGCCAGTAGTACGACAGGATACAATGAGCAGTTCTTC | CASSTTGYNEQFF
TRBJ1-2 | . | . | TRBV3-1/TRBV3-2 | TGTGCCAGCAGCCCAAGTGGAAAAAACTATGGCTACACCTTC | CASSPSGKNYGYTF
TRBJ2-7 | TRBD2 | . | TRBV5-4 | TGTGCCAGCAGCTATTCGATGACTAGCGGGAACTACGAGCAGTACTTC | CASSYSMTSGNYEQYF
TRBJ1-5 | . | . | TRBV7-8 | TGTGCCAGCAGCCCCGGTCAGGGTAGCAATCAGCCCCAGCATTTT | CASSPGQGSNQPQHF
TRBJ2-2 | TRBD2 | . | TRBV5-6 | TGTGCCAGCAGCTATCCAAGCGGGGGCCCCGGGGAGCTGTTTTTT | CASSYPSGGPGELFF
TRBJ1-4 | TRBD1 | . | TRBV30 | TGTGCCTGGAGTGGACCGACAGGGGAGGGTGAAAAACTGTTTTTT | CAWSGPTGEGEKLFF
TRBJ1-2 | . | once | TRBV7-2 | TGTGCCAGCAGCCCGGGGGCGTGGGGCTACACCTTC | CASSPGAWGYTF
TRBJ2-2 | TRBD1 | few | TRBV2 | TGTGCCAGCAGTTTGCCGACAGGGGGAGTGGGGGAGCTGTTTTTT | CASSLPTGGVGELFF
TRBJ1-2 | TRBD1 | . | TRBV5-1 | TGCGCCAGCAGCTTAGGCACAGGGGATGGATATGGCTACACCTTC | CASSLGTGDGYGYTF
TRBJ2-2 | . | . | TRBV24-1 | TGTGCCACCATCTCTAGACAGGACACCGGGGAGCTGTTTTTT | CATISRQDTGELFF
TRBJ2-7 | . | . | TRBV15 | TGTGCCACCAGCAGGCGGTACTACGAGCAGTACTTC | CATSRRYYEQYF
TRBJ1-4 | . | . | TRBV4-2 | TGTGCCAGCAGCCTGGGGCGAACTACCCCAACTAATGAAAAACTGTTTTTT | CASSLGRTTPTNEKLFF
TRBJ1-2 | . | . | TRBV12-3/TRBV12-4 | TGTGCCAGCAGATTCGCAGGGTCGGATGGCTACACCTTC | CASRFAGSDGYTF
TRBJ1-1 | TRBD1 | . | TRBV29-1 | TGCAGCGTTGAGGGGACAGAGAGGAGGCACACTGAAGCTTTCTTT | CSVEGTERRHTEAFF
TRBJ1-2 | . | . | TRBV11-2 | TGTGCCAGCAGCTTAGTTGGAGGCTTCGCTGGGGGCTACACCTTC | CASSLVGGFAGGYTF
TRBJ1-2 | TRBD1 | . | TRBV29-1 | TGCAGCGGGGGGGGACAGAACTATGGCTACACCTTC | CSGGGQNYGYTF
TRBJ2-3 | . | . | TRBV24-1 | TGTGCCACCAGTGGTCAGGGCACAGATACGCAGTATTTT | CATSGQGTDTQYF
TRBJ1-1 | . | . | TRBV5-1 | TGCGCCAGCAGCAGCGGATCTTGGACGGAGAACACTGAAGCTTTCTTT | CASSSGSWTENTEAFF
TRBJ2-1 | TRBD2 | . | TRBV27 | TGTGCCAGCAGTTTTATAGTGGAGCGGGAGGGCGAAGGTGAGCAGTTCTTC | CASSFIVEREGEGEQFF
TRBJ1-1 | . | . | TRBV7-9 | TGTGCCAGCAGTCCACCACCCAAGGGCACTGAAGCTTTCTTT | CASSPPPKGTEAFF
TRBJ1-1 | . | . | TRBV2 | TGTGCCAGCAGTGACCGGTGGCAGGGGCCCAAGTTCTTT | CASSDRWQGPKFF
TRBJ1-2 | TRBD1 | . | TRBV29-1 | TGCAGCGCCCCGTCCGACAGGCGACAGGGATCCTCAGGAAGAGGGTATGGCTACACCTTC | CSAPSDRRQGSSGRGYGYTF
TRBJ2-3 | TRBD2 | . | TRBV9 | TGTGCCAGCAGCCCCTCGACTAGCGGGGTAACAGATACGCAGTATTTT | CASSPSTSGVTDTQYF
TRBJ1-4 | . | . | TRBV6-5 | TGTGCCAGCAGTCCAGGGTGGGCTAATGAAAAACTGTTTTTT | CASSPGWANEKLFF
TRBJ1-1 | . | . | TRBV18 | TGTGCCAGCTCACCACTACTCCTCCGGGGGGTCTCGGACATGAACACTGAAGCTTTCTTT | CASSPLLLRGVSDMNTEAFF
TRBJ1-5 | . | . | TRBV10-3 | TGTGCCATCAGTGAGTCGAAGGGCAATCAGCCCCAGCATTTT | CAISESKGNQPQHF
TRBJ2-3 | . | . | TRBV7-9 | TGTGCCAGCAGCTCATACAGCCGCACAGATACGCAGTATTTT | CASSSYSRTDTQYF
TRBJ1-3 | . | . | TRBV18 | TGTGCCAGCTCACCACCGTGGCGGTACTCTGGAAACACCATATATTTT | CASSPPWRYSGNTIYF
TRBJ1-6 | . | . | TRBV9 | TGTGCCAGCAGCGTAGAAGGGCAGAGTTCACCCCTCCACTTT | CASSVEGQSSPLHF
TRBJ2-3 | . | . | TRBV7-2 | TGTGCCAGCAGCGCCAGGGGGGGCGATACGCAGTATTTT | CASSARGGDTQYF
TRBJ2-7 | . | . | TRBV7-9 | TGTGCCAGCAGCTCTAGAAACTCCCCCGGCTACGAGCAGTACTTC | CASSSRNSPGYEQYF
TRBJ2-1 | . | . | TRBV7-9 | TGTGCCAGCAGCGGGACATCAATGGTTCGGTCCTACAATGAGCAGTTCTTC | CASSGTSMVRSYNEQFF
TRBJ1-2 | TRBD1 | . | TRBV19 | TGTGCCAGTACGTCCGGGACAGGGAACTATGGCTACACCTTC | CASTSGTGNYGYTF
TRBJ1-5 | . | once | TRBV7-9 | TGTGCCAGCAGCCCCGGAGGGGGGGATCAGCCCCAGCATTTT | CASSPGGGDQPQHF
TRBJ2-3 | . | . | TRBV6-2/TRBV6-3 | TGTGCCAGCAGCCCCAGGACAGATACGCAGTATTTT | CASSPRTDTQYF
TRBJ2-5 | . | . | TRBV18 | TGTGCCAGCTCCCCAGATAGGACACCGTACCAAGAGACCCAGTACTTC | CASSPDRTPYQETQYF
TRBJ1-1 | . | . | TRBV25-1 | TGTGCCAGCAGTGAGTTCAGGGAAGGGGGTAGCACTGAAGCTTTCTTT | CASSEFREGGSTEAFF
TRBJ2-2 | TRBD1 | . | TRBV27 | TGTGCCAGCAGTTCCCTACGTTTCCGACAGGGTTACGCCGGGGAGCTGTTTTTT | CASSSLRFRQGYAGELFF
TRBJ1-5 | . | . | TRBV6-2/TRBV6-3 | TGTGCCAGCAGTTACGAGGAGTATCAGCCCCAGCATTTT | CASSYEEYQPQHF
TRBJ2-1 | TRBD2 | . | TRBV7-6 | TGTGCCAGCAGCTTGGGGGGGGACTCCTACAATGAGCAGTTCTTC | CASSLGGDSYNEQFF
TRBJ2-7 | TRBD2 | . | TRBV27 | TGTGCCAGCAGTTCGTTATTGGGGGGGGGAAGCTCCTACGAGCAGTACTTC | CASSSLLGGGSSYEQYF
TRBJ1-4 | . | . | TRBV18 | TGTGCCAGCTCACCAGAGTCCCCGGGGGCGTTTAATGAAAAACTGTTTTTT | CASSPESPGAFNEKLFF
TRBJ2-7 | TRBD2 | . | TRBV7-2 | TGTGCCAGCAGCCTACTTGGAGCGGGAGACTACGAGCAGTACTTC | CASSLLGAGDYEQYF
TRBJ1-2 | . | . | TRBV6-2/TRBV6-3 | TGTGCCAGCAGTCCCTCCTATGGCTACACCTTC | CASSPSYGYTF
TRBJ2-1 | . | . | TRBV6-5 | TGTGCCAGCAGTTATCAGAGTACCATGGGCAATGAGCAGTTCTTC | CASSYQSTMGNEQFF
TRBJ1-2 | TRBD1 | . | TRBV30 | TGTGCCTGGGAGAAGCACAGGGGGAAGATGAATGGCTACACCTTC | CAWEKHRGKMNGYTF
TRBJ1-2 | . | . | TRBV14 | TGTGCCAGCAGCCAAGTTAGGGGAGCGCTCGGCTACACCTTC | CASSQVRGALGYTF